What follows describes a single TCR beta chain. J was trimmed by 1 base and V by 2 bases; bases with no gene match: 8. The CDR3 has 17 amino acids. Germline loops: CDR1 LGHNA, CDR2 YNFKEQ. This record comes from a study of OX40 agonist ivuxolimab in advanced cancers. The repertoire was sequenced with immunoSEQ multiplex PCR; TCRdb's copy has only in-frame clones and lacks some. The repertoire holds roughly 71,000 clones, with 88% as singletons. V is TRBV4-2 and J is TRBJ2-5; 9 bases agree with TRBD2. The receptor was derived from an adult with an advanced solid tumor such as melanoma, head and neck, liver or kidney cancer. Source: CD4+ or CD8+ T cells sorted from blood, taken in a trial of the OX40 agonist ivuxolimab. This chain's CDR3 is CASSQTAGTSSQETQYF. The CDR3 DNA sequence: TGTGCCAGCAGCCAAACAGCCGGGACTAGCAGCCAAGAGACCCAGTACTTC.